This TCR beta chain was recorded in a study of T cells after posttransplantation cyclophosphamide. This clone has ten or more counts. The J segment lost 3 bases and the V segment lost 1 base, leaving 4 bases of the junction unmatched. CDR3 length equals 15 residues. Germline V gene data show CDR1 as SGHNT and CDR2 as YYREEE (reference sequence). Only in-frame clones appear in the TCRdb table, and some are missing; sequencing was by immunoSEQ multiplex PCR. Altogether 45,000 to 55,000 clones were found in the sample, and no singletons occur. The chain has TRBV5-4 and TRBJ2-7; 10 nucleotides agree with TRBD2. The sample consisted of PBMCs. The clonotype originates from a man aged 40-55 years in good health, CMV-negative, and a related stem cell transplant donor. CDR3 sequence (DNA): TGTGCCAGCAGCTTGACTAGCGGGAACCACTACGAGCAGTACTTC. Its translation: CASSLTSGNHYEQYF.